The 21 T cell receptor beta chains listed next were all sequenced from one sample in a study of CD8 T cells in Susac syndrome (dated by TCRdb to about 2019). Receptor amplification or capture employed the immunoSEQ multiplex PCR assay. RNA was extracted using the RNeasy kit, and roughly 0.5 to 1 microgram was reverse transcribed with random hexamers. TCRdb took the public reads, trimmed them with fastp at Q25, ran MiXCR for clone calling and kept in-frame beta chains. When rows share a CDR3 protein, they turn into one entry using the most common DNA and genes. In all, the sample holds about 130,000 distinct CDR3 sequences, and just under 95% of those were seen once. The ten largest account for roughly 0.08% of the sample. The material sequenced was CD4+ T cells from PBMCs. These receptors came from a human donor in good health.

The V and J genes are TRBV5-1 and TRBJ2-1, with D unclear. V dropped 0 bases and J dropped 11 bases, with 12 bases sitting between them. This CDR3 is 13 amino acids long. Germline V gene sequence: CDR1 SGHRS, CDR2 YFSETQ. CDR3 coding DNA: TGCGCCAGCAGCTTGGATCATGACCATCAGCAGTTCTTC. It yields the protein CASSLDHDHQQFF.

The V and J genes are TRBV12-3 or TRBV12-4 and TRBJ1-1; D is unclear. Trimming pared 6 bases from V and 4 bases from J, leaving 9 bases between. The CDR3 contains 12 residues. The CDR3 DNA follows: TGTGCCAGCAGGTACACGGGCACTGAAGCTTTCTTT. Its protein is CASRYTGTEAFF.

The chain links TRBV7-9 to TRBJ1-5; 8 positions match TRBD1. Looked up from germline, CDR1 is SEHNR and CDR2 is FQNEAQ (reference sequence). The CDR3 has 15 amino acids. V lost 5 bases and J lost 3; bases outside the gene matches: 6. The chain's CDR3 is CASSAGTGTNQPQHF. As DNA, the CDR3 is TGTGCCAGCAGCGCCGGGACAGGAACCAATCAGCCCCAGCATTTT.

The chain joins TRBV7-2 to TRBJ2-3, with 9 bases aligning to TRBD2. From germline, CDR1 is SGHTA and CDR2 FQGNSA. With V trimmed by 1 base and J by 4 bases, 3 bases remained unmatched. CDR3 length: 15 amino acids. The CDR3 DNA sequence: TGTGCCAGCAGCTTAGGCCTAGCGGGATCAGATACGCAGTATTTT. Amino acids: CASSLGLAGSDTQYF.

CDR3 sequence: CASSPSDTSNTEAFF. In DNA, the CDR3 is TGTGCCAGTAGTCCTTCGGACACTTCGAACACTGAAGCTTTCTTT. The gene calls are TRBV19 and TRBJ1-1; TRBD1 is a possible D gene (5 bases). V lost 5 bases and J lost 1, with 14 bases in between. The CDR3 runs to 15 residues. Germline values: CDR1 LNHDA, CDR2 SQIVND (reference sequence).

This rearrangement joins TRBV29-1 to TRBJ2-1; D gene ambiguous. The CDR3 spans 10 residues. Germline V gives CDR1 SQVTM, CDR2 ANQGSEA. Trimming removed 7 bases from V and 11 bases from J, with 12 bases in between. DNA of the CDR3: TGCAGCGGCCTCCGAGAGAAGCAGTTCTTC. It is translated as CSGLREKQFF.

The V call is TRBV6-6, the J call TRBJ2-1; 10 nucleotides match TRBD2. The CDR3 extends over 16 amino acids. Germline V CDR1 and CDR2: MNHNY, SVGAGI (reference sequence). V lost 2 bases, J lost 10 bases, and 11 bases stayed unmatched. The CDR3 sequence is CASSYTTSGVGREQFF. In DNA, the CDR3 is TGTGCCAGCAGTTACACCACTAGCGGGGTCGGTAGAGAGCAGTTCTTC.

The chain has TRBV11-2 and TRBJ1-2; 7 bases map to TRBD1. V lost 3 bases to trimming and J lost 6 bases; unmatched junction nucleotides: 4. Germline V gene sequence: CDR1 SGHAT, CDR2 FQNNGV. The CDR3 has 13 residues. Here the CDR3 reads CASSFTGEDGYTF. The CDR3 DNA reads TGTGCCAGCAGCTTTACAGGGGAGGATGGCTACACCTTC.

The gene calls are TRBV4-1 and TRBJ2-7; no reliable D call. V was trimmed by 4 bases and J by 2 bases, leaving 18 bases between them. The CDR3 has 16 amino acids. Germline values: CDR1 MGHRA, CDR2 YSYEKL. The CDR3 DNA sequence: TGCGCCAGCAGCCTCCCGGGTGGTCGGCGGCCCTACGAGCAGTACTTC. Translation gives CASSLPGGRRPYEQYF.

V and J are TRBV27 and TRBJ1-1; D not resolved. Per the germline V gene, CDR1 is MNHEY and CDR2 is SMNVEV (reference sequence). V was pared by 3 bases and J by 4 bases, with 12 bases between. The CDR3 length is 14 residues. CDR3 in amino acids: CASSFGGRGTEAFF. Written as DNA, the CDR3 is TGTGCCAGCAGTTTTGGCGGACGCGGCACTGAAGCTTTCTTT.

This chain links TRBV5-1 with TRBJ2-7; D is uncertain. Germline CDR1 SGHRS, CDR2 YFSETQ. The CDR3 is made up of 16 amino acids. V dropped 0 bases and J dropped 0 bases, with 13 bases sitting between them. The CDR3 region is CASSLASSFLSYEQYF. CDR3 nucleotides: TGCGCCAGCAGCTTGGCGTCATCTTTCCTCTCCTACGAGCAGTACTTC.

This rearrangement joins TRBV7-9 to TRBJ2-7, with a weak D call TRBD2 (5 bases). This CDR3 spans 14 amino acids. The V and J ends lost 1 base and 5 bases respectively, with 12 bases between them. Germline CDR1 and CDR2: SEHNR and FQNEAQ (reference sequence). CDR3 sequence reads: CASSLDWRAHEQYF. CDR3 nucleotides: TGTGCCAGCAGCTTAGACTGGCGGGCCCACGAGCAGTACTTC. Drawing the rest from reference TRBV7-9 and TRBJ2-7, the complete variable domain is DTGVSQNPRHKITKRGQNVTFRCDPISEHNRLYWYRQTLGQGPEFLTYFQNEAQLEKSRLLSDRFSAERPKGSFSTLEIQRTEQGDSAMYLCASSLDWRAHEQYFGPGTRLTVT.

DNA for the CDR3: TGTGCCACCAGCAGGGGAAATAGCGGGAGGGCTGCAGATACGCAGTATTTT. Encoded protein: CATSRGNSGRAADTQYF. This chain connects TRBV15 to TRBJ2-3, with 11 bases lining up with TRBD2. The CDR3 extends over 17 amino acids. Germline V gene sequence: CDR1 LNHNV, CDR2 YYDKDF (reference sequence). With V trimmed by 3 bases and J by 4 bases, 9 bases remained unmatched.

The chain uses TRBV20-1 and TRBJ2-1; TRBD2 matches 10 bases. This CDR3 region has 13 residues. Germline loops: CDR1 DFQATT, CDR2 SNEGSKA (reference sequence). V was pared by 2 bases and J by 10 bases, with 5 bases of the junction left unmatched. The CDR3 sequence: CSARLAGAGEQFF. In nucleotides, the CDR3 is TGCAGTGCTAGACTAGCGGGAGCGGGGGAGCAGTTCTTC.

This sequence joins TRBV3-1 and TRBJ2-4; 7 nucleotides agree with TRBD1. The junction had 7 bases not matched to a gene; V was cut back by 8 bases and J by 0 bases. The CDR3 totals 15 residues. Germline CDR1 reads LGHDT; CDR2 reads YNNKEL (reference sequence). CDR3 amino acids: CASRPTGLAKNIQYF. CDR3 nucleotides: TGTGCCAGCCGTCCGACAGGGCTAGCCAAAAACATTCAGTACTTC.

The CDR3 coding sequence is TGTGCCAGCAGCCAGGGGCCGGTCGGCACTGAAGCTTTCTTT. It encodes CASSQGPVGTEAFF. The rearrangement joins TRBV12-3 or TRBV12-4 to TRBJ1-1; TRBD1 might be the D (6 bases). V was cut by 6 bases and J by 4 bases, with 15 bases left in between. The CDR3 covers 14 residues.

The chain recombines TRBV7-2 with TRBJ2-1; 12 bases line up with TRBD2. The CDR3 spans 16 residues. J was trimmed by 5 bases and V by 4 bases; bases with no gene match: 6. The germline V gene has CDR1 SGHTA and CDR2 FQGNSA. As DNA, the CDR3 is TGTGCCAGCAGCTCTCCTGGACTAGCGGGACACAATGAGCAGTTCTTC. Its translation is CASSSPGLAGHNEQFF.

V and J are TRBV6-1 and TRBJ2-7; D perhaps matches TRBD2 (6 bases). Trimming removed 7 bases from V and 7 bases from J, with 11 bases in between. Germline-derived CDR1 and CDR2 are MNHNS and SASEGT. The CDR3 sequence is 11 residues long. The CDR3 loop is CASTQGREQYF. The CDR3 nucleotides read TGTGCCAGCACCCAAGGGAGGGAGCAGTACTTC.

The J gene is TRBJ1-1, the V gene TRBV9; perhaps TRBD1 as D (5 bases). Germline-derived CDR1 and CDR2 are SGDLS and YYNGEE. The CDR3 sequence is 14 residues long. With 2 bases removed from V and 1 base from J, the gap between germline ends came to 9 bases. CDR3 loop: CASSVGGENTEAFF. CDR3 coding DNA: TGTGCCAGCAGCGTGGGGGGGGAGAACACTGAAGCTTTCTTT. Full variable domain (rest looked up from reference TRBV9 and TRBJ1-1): DSGVTQTPKHLITATGQRVTLRCSPRSGDLSVYWYQQSLDQGLQFLIQYYNGEERAKGNILERFSAQQFPDLHSELNLSSLELGDSALYFCASSVGGENTEAFFGQGTRLTVV.

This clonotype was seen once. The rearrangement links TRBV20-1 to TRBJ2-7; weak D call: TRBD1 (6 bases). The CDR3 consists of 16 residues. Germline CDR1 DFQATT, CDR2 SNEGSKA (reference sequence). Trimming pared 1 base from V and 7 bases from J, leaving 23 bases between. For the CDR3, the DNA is TGCAGTGCTAGAGCGCCATCGGACAGAATGACTATTGAGCAGTACTTC. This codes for CSARAPSDRMTIEQYF.

CDR3 in DNA: TGTGCCAGCAGCCCCTCTTCGAGTGGGCGGAATGAAAAACTGTTTTTT. Its protein product is CASSPSSSGRNEKLFF. The J gene is TRBJ1-4, the V gene TRBV3-1; D uncertain. V lost 4 bases, J lost 5 bases, and 17 bases lay in between. CDR1 is LGHDT and CDR2 is YNNKEL in the germline V gene (reference sequence). The CDR3 length is 16 residues.